This TCR beta chain was found in a study of identifying expanded T cells in peripheral blood. Produced via immunoSEQ multiplex PCR; TCRdb's table is partial and in-frame only. The table has 80,000 to 90,000 clones, about nine tenths seen once; the top ten hold about 3%. Collection occurred without any documented infections or immune events in donors. This CDR3 has 17 residues. Germline V lookup: CDR1 SGHVS, CDR2 FQNEAQ. V shed 2 bases and J shed 2 bases, with 15 bases lying between them. Sequenced input: blood. V gene TRBV7-8 combines with J gene TRBJ1-4; tentatively, D is TRBD1 (5 bases). This sequence originates from a person aged 18-70 years in good health. CDR3 sequence: CASSLIEGAGTNEKLFF. As DNA, the CDR3 is TGTGCCAGCAGCTTAATTGAAGGGGCCGGGACTAATGAAAAACTGTTTTTT.